These T cell receptor beta chains were read from a single sample in a study of T cells in Graves' hyperthyroidism and ophthalmopathy. TCRdb processed the multiplex PCR reads anew with MiXCR; each CDR3 protein has one entry. Of under 350,000 distinct CDR3 sequences listed, about 18% were seen once; the top ten hold less than 70%. Sequenced sample: blood. The receptors here all came from a woman in her fifties or sixties with Graves' ophthalmopathy. Both conserved end residues are part of each CDR3. The order of the fields is J gene, CDR3 length, clone size, D gene, V gene, CDR3 protein, CDR3 DNA. The D gene is left open where the match is weak. Some rows have no size entry. The others give once, few or many, or a class for an expanded clone.

TRBJ1-2 13 . TRBD1 TRBV20-1 CSAVPGTGRGYTF TGCAGTGCTGTGCCCGGGACAGGGAGGGGCTACACCTTC
TRBJ2-5 14 . . TRBV28 CASSLFPAQETQYF TGTGCCAGCAGTTTATTTCCAGCTCAAGAGACCCAGTACTTC
TRBJ2-2 20 few . TRBV5-8 CASSLQGWRGQSPNTGELFF TGTGCCAGCAGCCTGCAAGGTTGGAGGGGGCAATCCCCGAACACCGGGGAGCTGTTTTTT
TRBJ2-7 14 few TRBD1 TRBV4-1 CASSQLQGANEQYF TGCGCCAGCAGCCAACTACAGGGGGCCAACGAGCAGTACTTC
TRBJ2-7 12 many . TRBV6-2/TRBV6-3 CASSRDRTEQYF TGTGCCAGCAGTCGTGACAGGACCGAGCAGTACTTC
TRBJ2-1 16 many . TRBV5-5 CASSLGPETGGNEQFF TGTGCCAGCAGCTTGGGACCCGAGACAGGTGGTAATGAGCAGTTCTTC
TRBJ1-6 16 . . TRBV5-6 CASSFTGTEDNSPLHF TGTGCCAGCAGCTTTACCGGGACGGAAGATAATTCACCCCTCCACTTT
TRBJ2-2 17 . TRBD1 TRBV18 CASSPQQGQGLTGELFF TGTGCCAGCTCACCTCAACAAGGACAGGGGTTAACCGGGGAGCTGTTTTTT
TRBJ1-3 15 many . TRBV5-1 CASSLDMSSGNTIYF TGCGCCAGCAGCTTGGACATGAGCTCTGGAAACACCATATATTTT
TRBJ2-5 14 many . TRBV12-3/TRBV12-4 CASRVGGPGKTQYF TGTGCCAGCAGAGTCGGGGGACCAGGAAAGACCCAGTACTTC
TRBJ1-2 11 few . TRBV27 CASSLSYGYTF TGTGCCAGCAGTCTATCCTATGGCTACACCTTC
TRBJ2-4 15 many TRBD2 TRBV28 CASSPGGATKNIQYF TGTGCCAGCAGTCCGGGAGGGGCAACCAAAAACATTCAGTACTTC
TRBJ2-3 15 many TRBD2 TRBV11-2 CASSLGLAEGDTQYF TGTGCCAGCAGCTTAGGACTAGCGGAGGGAGATACGCAGTATTTT
TRBJ2-6 21 many . TRBV15 CATSRSKAPGKSSSGANVLTF TGTGCCACCAGCAGATCGAAAGCGCCAGGGAAGTCTAGCTCTGGGGCCAACGTCCTGACTTTC
TRBJ1-2 12 once . TRBV28 CASSPLTGGYTF TGTGCCAGCAGTCCGCTGACTGGGGGCTACACCTTC
TRBJ1-5 16 . . TRBV20-1 CSARDSAGHFNQPQHF TGCAGTGCTAGAGACTCGGCAGGGCATTTCAATCAGCCCCAGCATTTT
TRBJ1-5 17 . TRBD1 TRBV12-3/TRBV12-4 CASSLYSFSGQGQPQHF TGTGCCAGCAGTCTCTACAGTTTCTCGGGACAGGGCCAGCCCCAGCATTTT
TRBJ2-7 12 few . TRBV18 CASSPPDYEQYF TGTGCCAGCTCACCACCCGATTACGAGCAGTACTTC
TRBJ2-2 12 many . TRBV7-6 CASSLMTGELFF TGTGCCAGCAGCTTAATGACCGGGGAGCTGTTTTTT
TRBJ1-5 12 many . TRBV7-2 CASSLQGQPQHF TGTGCCAGCAGCTTACAAGGTCAGCCCCAGCATTTT
TRBJ1-1 15 many . TRBV20-1 CSARDWNRMNTEAFF TGCAGTGCTAGAGATTGGAACAGAATGAACACTGAAGCTTTCTTT
TRBJ2-1 11 . . TRBV10-1 CAGSENNEQFF TGCGCCGGCAGTGAGAACAATGAGCAGTTCTTC
TRBJ1-5 13 . TRBD1 TRBV15 CATSRDRVQPQHF TGTGCCACCAGCAGGGACAGGGTGCAGCCCCAGCATTTT
TRBJ1-2 14 . . TRBV7-9 CASSPGTENYGYTF TGTGCCAGCAGCCCGGGGACCGAGAACTATGGCTACACCTTC
TRBJ2-3 14 many . TRBV7-8 CASSLLGPSDTQYF TGTGCCAGCAGCTTGCTAGGGCCCTCAGATACGCAGTATTTT
TRBJ1-5 13 many . TRBV20-1 CSVPTQGNQPQHF TGCAGTGTCCCAACCCAGGGAAATCAGCCCCAGCATTTT
TRBJ2-6 16 . TRBD1 TRBV30 CAWDHNRGAGANVLTF TGTGCCTGGGACCACAACAGGGGAGCTGGGGCCAACGTCCTGACTTTC
TRBJ2-5 15 many . TRBV5-1 CASSLAASVQETQYF TGCGCCAGCAGCTTGGCCGCTAGCGTCCAAGAGACCCAGTACTTC
TRBJ2-3 15 few TRBD2 TRBV7-2 CASSLVSGVGDTQYF TGTGCCAGCAGCTTAGTTAGCGGGGTGGGAGATACGCAGTATTTT
TRBJ1-1 17 . . TRBV6-2/TRBV6-3 CASSYSPFVKGNAEAFF TGTGCCAGCAGTTACTCCCCTTTTGTGAAGGGCAACGCTGAAGCTTTCTTT
TRBJ1-5 13 many . TRBV12-3/TRBV12-4 CASSLNSGQPQHF TGTGCCAGCAGTTTGAATTCTGGTCAGCCCCAGCATTTT
TRBJ1-1 15 many . TRBV6-1 CASSEYQGLITEAFF TGTGCCAGCAGTGAATACCAGGGGTTGATAACTGAAGCTTTCTTT
TRBJ2-2 15 few . TRBV6-1 CASSPSRGGPGELFF TGTGCCAGCAGCCCCTCCCGGGGAGGTCCCGGGGAGCTGTTTTTT
TRBJ2-7 13 few . TRBV4-2 CASSQGLPYEQYF TGTGCCAGCAGCCAAGGCCTTCCCTACGAGCAGTACTTC
TRBJ2-7 17 few TRBD1 TRBV5-1 CASSFPRQGAISYEQYF TGCGCCAGCAGCTTCCCCAGACAGGGGGCAATCTCCTACGAGCAGTACTTC
TRBJ1-1 15 . TRBD1 TRBV6-1 CASSPGDRAWPEAFF TGTGCCAGCAGCCCGGGGGACAGGGCCTGGCCTGAAGCTTTCTTT
TRBJ2-1 16 many . TRBV18 CASSAGRVMSGNEQFF TGTGCCAGCTCCGCGGGACGGGTAATGTCGGGAAATGAGCAGTTCTTC
TRBJ2-6 15 few TRBD1 TRBV5-1 CASSPDRGHVNVLTF TGCGCCAGCAGCCCTGACAGGGGGCATGTCAACGTCCTGACTTTC
TRBJ2-7 12 many . TRBV7-9 CASSLTGGEQYF TGTGCCAGCAGCTTGACAGGTGGCGAGCAGTACTTC
TRBJ2-2 16 . TRBD2 TRBV10-3 CATGTSGPRGTGELFF TGTGCCACCGGGACTAGCGGTCCCCGAGGGACCGGGGAGCTGTTTTTT
TRBJ2-1 15 many TRBD1 TRBV28 CASSPTGRAYNEQFF TGTGCCAGCAGCCCGACAGGGAGAGCCTACAATGAGCAGTTCTTC
TRBJ1-6 17 . . TRBV5-1 CASSLVGSQGSNSPLHF TGCGCCAGCAGCTTGGTCGGTTCGCAGGGGTCCAATTCACCCCTCCACTTT
TRBJ1-4 14 many . TRBV20-1 CSASRGGRDEKLFF TGCAGTGCTAGTAGGGGGGGTCGGGATGAAAAACTGTTTTTT
TRBJ2-7 14 many TRBD2 TRBV5-1 CASSLGGGDYEQYF TGCGCCAGCAGCTTGGGTGGGGGGGACTACGAGCAGTACTTC